This is a list of T cell receptor beta chains from one sample in a study of shared clonotypes between healthy human individuals. Assay used: immunoSEQ multiplex PCR; TCRdb lists only in-frame clones, some missing. Of about 1,900,000 clones listed, less than 95% are singletons. Specimen: naive CD8+ T cells sorted from blood. Source of these receptors: a man aged 18 to 35 in good health. Each CDR3 is given with its conserved first and last residue. Fields, in order: clone size, J gene, V gene, D gene, CDR3 length, CDR3 DNA, CDR3 protein. The D gene is left open where the match is weak. Part of the rows lack a size; the others show once, few, many or a class for expanded clones.

>NA|TRBJ2-7|TRBV27|TRBD2|17
TGTGCCAGCAGTTCAAGGGAGACTAGCGGGGGCTCCTACGAGCAGTACTTC
CASSSRETSGGSYEQYF
>NA|TRBJ2-5|TRBV9|NA|12
TGTGCCAGCAGCTTAATGGGGGAGACCCAGTACTTC
CASSLMGETQYF
>NA|TRBJ2-3|TRBV6-5|NA|12
TGTGCCAGCAGGTCTAGCACAGATACGCAGTATTTT
CASRSSTDTQYF
>NA|TRBJ2-2|TRBV2|NA|16
TGTGCCAGCAGTAATCTCCAGGGGGGGAGCACCGGGGAGCTGTTTTTT
CASSNLQGGSTGELFF
>NA|TRBJ2-1|TRBV28|NA|14
TGTGCCAGCAGTTTCCAGGGAACCTACAATGAGCAGTTCTTC
CASSFQGTYNEQFF
>once|TRBJ2-3|TRBV30|NA|14
TGTGCCTGGAGCCTCCTGGGACCCCCGGATACGCAGTATTTT
CAWSLLGPPDTQYF
>NA|TRBJ2-2|TRBV4-3|TRBD2|18
TGCGCCAGCAGCCAAGGATGGACTAGCGTTTTGGCGACCGGGGAGCTGTTTTTT
CASSQGWTSVLATGELFF
>NA|TRBJ2-1|TRBV7-8|TRBD2|19
TGTGCCAGCAGCCCCGCAGCGGGGCGGGAGGAGCCTAAATACAATGAGCAGTTCTTC
CASSPAAGREEPKYNEQFF
>NA|TRBJ1-1|TRBV25-1|NA|14
TGTGCCAGCAGTGATGTGGGGTCTAACACTGAAGCTTTCTTT
CASSDVGSNTEAFF
>NA|TRBJ2-1|TRBV30|NA|15
TGTGCCTGGAAAAGGGGTTGGAGCTCCTACAATGAGCAGTTCTTC
CAWKRGWSSYNEQFF
>NA|TRBJ2-7|TRBV25-1|TRBD2|15
TGTGCCAGCGTTGGGGAGGGACGTACTTCCTACGAGCAGTACTTC
CASVGEGRTSYEQYF
>NA|TRBJ1-1|TRBV30|NA|14
TGTGCCTGGAGTGATCTACGGGGATTCGCTGAAGCTTTCTTT
CAWSDLRGFAEAFF
>NA|TRBJ1-1|TRBV18|NA|14
TGTGCCAGCTCACCCCAGGACCTGAACACTGAAGCTTTCTTT
CASSPQDLNTEAFF
>once|TRBJ1-5|TRBV28|NA|15
TGTGCCAGCAGTCCCTATGAGGGCCTAAATCAGCCCCAGCATTTT
CASSPYEGLNQPQHF
>once|TRBJ1-2|TRBV7-9|NA|15
TGTGCCAGCAGCTTAGCCGGGGCAGCCGCGTATGGCTACACCTTC
CASSLAGAAAYGYTF
>NA|TRBJ1-2|TRBV5-5|TRBD1|14
TGTGCCAGCAGGAACCCCGGGACAGCCTATGGCTACACCTTC
CASRNPGTAYGYTF
>NA|TRBJ1-2|TRBV5-4|NA|14
TGTGCCAGCAGAGATGGAGGGCTTAACTATGGCTACACCTTC
CASRDGGLNYGYTF
>once|TRBJ1-2|TRBV28|NA|12
TGTGCCAGCAGTTCTTGGTCAGACGACTACACCTTC
CASSSWSDDYTF
>NA|TRBJ2-1|TRBV28|NA|17
TGTGCCAGCAGCTTCGAGGAGGGCTCCCTCTCCTACAATGAGCAGTTCTTC
CASSFEEGSLSYNEQFF
>NA|TRBJ2-7|TRBV10-2|NA|13
TGCGCCAGCAAGGACGGAAGCTCCTACGAGCAGTACTTC
CASKDGSSYEQYF
>NA|TRBJ2-3|TRBV7-9|TRBD1|15
TGTGCCAGCAGCTTACCAGGGGGCGCATCAGATACGCAGTATTTT
CASSLPGGASDTQYF
>NA|TRBJ1-5|TRBV6-6|NA|15
TGTGCCAGCAGTTACACCCAGGGTTCGGGGCAGCCCCAGCATTTT
CASSYTQGSGQPQHF
>NA|TRBJ2-3|TRBV5-8|NA|15
TGTGCCAGCACCCGAGGAGAAGGGGTCACAGATACGCAGTATTTT
CASTRGEGVTDTQYF
>NA|TRBJ2-7|TRBV7-9|NA|12
TGTGCCAGCAGCTTAAGACTTGACGAGCAGTACTTC
CASSLRLDEQYF
>NA|TRBJ2-5|TRBV25-1|NA|14
TGTGCCAGCAGTGAGTGGGGGGACCAAGAGACCCAGTACTTC
CASSEWGDQETQYF
>NA|TRBJ2-1|TRBV5-4|NA|14
TGTGCCAGCAGCTACTACTACTCCTACAATGAGCAGTTCTTC
CASSYYYSYNEQFF
>NA|TRBJ1-1|TRBV27|NA|14
TGTGCCAGCAGTTTCTCCGGGGGCAACACTGAAGCTTTCTTT
CASSFSGGNTEAFF
>NA|TRBJ1-1|TRBV9|NA|13
TGTGCCAGCAGCGGGGGTTTGAACACTGAAGCTTTCTTT
CASSGGLNTEAFF
>NA|TRBJ2-7|TRBV6-5|NA|14
TGTGCCAGCAGTTCCTCCTCGTATAGCTACGAGCAGTACTTC
CASSSSSYSYEQYF
>NA|TRBJ1-6|TRBV27|NA|14
TGTGCCAGCCGCCAGAGCTCCTATAATTCACCCCTCCACTTT
CASRQSSYNSPLHF
>NA|TRBJ1-5|TRBV6-1|NA|15
TGTGCCAGCAGGCCGGGACATTCCTCATCAGGGCCCCAGCATTTT
CASRPGHSSSGPQHF
>NA|TRBJ2-1|TRBV15|NA|12
TGTGCCACCAGCAGAGATGGCGATGAGCAGTTCTTC
CATSRDGDEQFF
>NA|TRBJ2-5|TRBV6-5|NA|14
TGTGCCAGCAGTTATAATGGGGCAGCTGAGACCCAGTACTTC
CASSYNGAAETQYF
>once|TRBJ2-1|TRBV2|NA|14
TGTGCCAGCAGTGAAGAATCGGCAAACAATGAGCAGTTCTTC
CASSEESANNEQFF
>NA|TRBJ2-1|TRBV30|NA|12
TGTGCCTGGAGTGTACAAGGAGATGAGCAGTTCTTC
CAWSVQGDEQFF
>NA|TRBJ2-7|TRBV7-9|TRBD2|14
TGTGCCAGCAGCCCACCGGGACTAGTTTCCGAGCAGTACTTC
CASSPPGLVSEQYF
>NA|TRBJ2-1|TRBV19|TRBD2|17
TGTGCCAGTAGTATAGATCTCCAGTCGGGGGGGTACAATGAGCAGTTCTTC
CASSIDLQSGGYNEQFF
>NA|TRBJ2-7|TRBV7-9|TRBD1|16
TGTGCCAGCAGCTCATCATTCTCGACAGGGAACTACGAGCAGTACTTC
CASSSSFSTGNYEQYF
>NA|TRBJ2-3|TRBV14|TRBD1|20
TGTGCCAGCAGCCCTCGGGGACAGGGGATCTTTCGGAGGGGCACAGATACGCAGTATTTT
CASSPRGQGIFRRGTDTQYF
>NA|TRBJ1-1|TRBV5-1|NA|13
TGCGCCAGCAGAACAGGGTCAAACACTGAAGCTTTCTTT
CASRTGSNTEAFF
>NA|TRBJ2-5|TRBV28|TRBD1|15
TGTGCCAGCAGTCCAGGACAGGTGACTCGGGAGACCCAGTACTTC
CASSPGQVTRETQYF
>NA|TRBJ2-7|TRBV2|NA|10
TGTGCCAGCAGCATTTACGAGCAGTACTTC
CASSIYEQYF
>once|TRBJ2-2|TRBV19|NA|14
TGTGCCAGTGGGGACTCCCATACCACCGGGGAGCTGTTTTTT
CASGDSHTTGELFF
>few|TRBJ2-7|TRBV5-1|NA|13
TGCGCCAGCAGCTTGGCTGAGTCCTACGAGCAGTACTTC
CASSLAESYEQYF
>NA|TRBJ1-4|TRBV7-9|NA|16
TGTGCCAGCAGCCGGCGGGCGTGGGGGGCTGATGAAAAACTGTTTTTT
CASSRRAWGADEKLFF
>NA|TRBJ2-5|TRBV2|TRBD1|13
TGTGCCAGCACAGGACAGGGATACGAGACCCAGTACTTC
CASTGQGYETQYF
>NA|TRBJ2-1|TRBV7-6|TRBD2|16
TGTGCCAGCAGCTCGGGACTAGCGGGAGTTATAGATGAGCAGTTCTTC
CASSSGLAGVIDEQFF
>once|TRBJ2-5|TRBV25-1|TRBD1|15
TGTGCCAGCAGTGAATTTCAAGGGGGCGAGGAGACCCAGTACTTC
CASSEFQGGEETQYF
>NA|TRBJ2-3|TRBV9|NA|14
TGTGCCAGCAGCGTAGAGGTAGAGGCAGATACGCAGTATTTT
CASSVEVEADTQYF
>NA|TRBJ2-7|TRBV6-1|NA|13
TGTGCCAGCAGGGGCCCCGGTGAGTACGAGCAGTACTTC
CASRGPGEYEQYF
>NA|TRBJ1-1|TRBV30|NA|11
TGTGCCTGGGCAATGAACACTGAAGCTTTCTTT
CAWAMNTEAFF
>NA|TRBJ1-1|TRBV12-5|NA|13
TGTGCTAGTGGTGCAGGGCTGAACACTGAAGCTTTCTTT
CASGAGLNTEAFF
>once|TRBJ1-1|TRBV6-1|NA|14
TGTGCCAGCAGTGTTGGACGTCTGAACACTGAAGCTTTCTTT
CASSVGRLNTEAFF
>once|TRBJ1-1|TRBV28|NA|14
TGTGCCAGCAGTTGGAGTTCTAACAACGCTGAAGCTTTCTTT
CASSWSSNNAEAFF
>NA|TRBJ2-1|TRBV7-2|TRBD2|17
TGTGCCAGCAGCCGTAGCGGGAGTAGCCGCTCCTACAATGAGCAGTTCTTC
CASSRSGSSRSYNEQFF
>NA|TRBJ1-2|TRBV30|NA|14
TGTGCCTGGAGTGCGGCGAGGGCGGACTATGGCTACACCTTC
CAWSAARADYGYTF
>NA|TRBJ1-6|TRBV5-6|TRBD1|15
TGTGCCAGCAGCCCCCGGGACAGGCTCAATTCACCCCTCCACTTT
CASSPRDRLNSPLHF
>NA|TRBJ1-5|TRBV5-5|NA|14
TGTGCCAGCAGCCCTGACGCGGGCAATCAGCCCCAGCATTTT
CASSPDAGNQPQHF
>NA|TRBJ1-1|TRBV7-3|NA|13
TGTGCCAGCAGCTTCGGACATTTAACGGAAGCTTTCTTT
CASSFGHLTEAFF